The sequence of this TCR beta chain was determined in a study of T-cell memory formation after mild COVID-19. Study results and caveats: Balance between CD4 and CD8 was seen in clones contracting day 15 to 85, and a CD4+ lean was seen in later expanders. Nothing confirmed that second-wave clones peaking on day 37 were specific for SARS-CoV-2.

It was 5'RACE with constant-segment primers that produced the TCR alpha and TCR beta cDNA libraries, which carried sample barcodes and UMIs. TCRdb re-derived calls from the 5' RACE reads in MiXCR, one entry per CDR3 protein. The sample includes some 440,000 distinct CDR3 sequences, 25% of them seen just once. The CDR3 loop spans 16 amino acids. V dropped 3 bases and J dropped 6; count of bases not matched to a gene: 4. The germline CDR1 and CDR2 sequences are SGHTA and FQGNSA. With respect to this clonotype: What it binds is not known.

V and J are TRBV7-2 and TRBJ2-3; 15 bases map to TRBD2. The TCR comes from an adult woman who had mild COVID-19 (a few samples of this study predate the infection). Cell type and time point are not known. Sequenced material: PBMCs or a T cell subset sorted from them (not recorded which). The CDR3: CASSLGLAGGVDTQYF. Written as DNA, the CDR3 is TGTGCCAGCAGCTTGGGACTAGCGGGAGGTGTGGATACGCAGTATTTT.